One TCR beta chain is described in this entry. This entry belongs to a study of shared clonotypes between healthy human individuals. Those who donated were healthy HIV-negative adults, with no recent acute infections or vaccinations reported. Assay: immunoSEQ multiplex PCR; the TCRdb copy retains only in-frame clones and omits some. The sample has around 1,000,000 clones, around 77% seen once. V was pared by 4 bases and J by 6 bases, with 9 bases between. The germline V gene has CDR1 LNHDA and CDR2 SQIVND (reference sequence). There are 13 residues in the CDR3. The sample consisted of memory CD4+ T cells from PBMCs. The subset was: CD45RA-negative fraction. The chain uses TRBV19 and TRBJ2-2; D is unresolved. The receptor was isolated from a man aged 18 to 35 in good health. Some clones in this sample may be carry-over from other donors' samples. The CDR3 DNA follows: TGTGCCAGTAGTAAAAGTTGGGCCGGGGAGCTGTTTTTT. It encodes CASSKSWAGELFF.